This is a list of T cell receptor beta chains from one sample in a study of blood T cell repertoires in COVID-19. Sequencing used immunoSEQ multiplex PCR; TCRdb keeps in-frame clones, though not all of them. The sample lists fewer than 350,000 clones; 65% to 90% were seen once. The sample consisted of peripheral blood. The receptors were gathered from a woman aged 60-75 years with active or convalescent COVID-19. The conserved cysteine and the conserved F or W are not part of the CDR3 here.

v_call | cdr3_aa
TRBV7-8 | ASSLRVTQGLGEAF
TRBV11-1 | ASSLARTGAVGKTQY
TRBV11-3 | ASSPGGGGAYNEQF
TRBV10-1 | ASTWMLDRAFEETQY
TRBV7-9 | ASSSQPGTSHTGELF
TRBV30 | AWSPGLHVAF
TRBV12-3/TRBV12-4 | ASSFGPSREAF
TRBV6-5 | ASNLRRDGNQPQH
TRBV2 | ASRSNPNEKLF
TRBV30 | AWSVRASGRGETQY
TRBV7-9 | ASSHTSSGNTIY
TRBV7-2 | ASSLDGGRVRETQY
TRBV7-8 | ASSLVLAGVTDTQY
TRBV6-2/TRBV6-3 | ASSSWTEGAVTDTQY
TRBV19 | ASQGSPSYEQY
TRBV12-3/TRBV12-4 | ASRQGASEQY
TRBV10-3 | AISDVARDTEAF
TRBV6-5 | ASTPGGFNQPQH
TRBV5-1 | ASSFVSQETQY
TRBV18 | ASSPLRGYGYT
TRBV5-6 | ASSRPTGGTEQF
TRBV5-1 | ASSTRTSSGNTIY
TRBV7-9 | ASSAAGGRGLDYEQY
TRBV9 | ASSVIGGGGETQY
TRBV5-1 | ASSLVPLGEQF
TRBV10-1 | ASRKAGQWCETQY
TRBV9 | ASSVGQGGRTNEKLF
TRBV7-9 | ASSLTGTRGNYGYT
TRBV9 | ASSPTARPGQGMNTEAF
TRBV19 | ASSRGTVATNEKLF
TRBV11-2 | ASSLGSSGGMGYNEQF
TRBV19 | ASRLRGTGGVNTEAF
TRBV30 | AWSPGTGKNEKLF